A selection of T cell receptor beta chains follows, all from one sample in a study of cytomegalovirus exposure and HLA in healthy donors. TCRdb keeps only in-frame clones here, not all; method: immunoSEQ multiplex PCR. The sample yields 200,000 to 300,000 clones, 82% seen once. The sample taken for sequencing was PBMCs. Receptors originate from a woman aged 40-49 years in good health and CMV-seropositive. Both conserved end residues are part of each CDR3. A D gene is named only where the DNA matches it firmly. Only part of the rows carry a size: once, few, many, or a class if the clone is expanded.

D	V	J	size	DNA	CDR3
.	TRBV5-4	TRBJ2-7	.	TGTGCCAGCAGCTTGGGACAACTTCGGGAGATCAACGAGCAGTACTTC	CASSLGQLREINEQYF
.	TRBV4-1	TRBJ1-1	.	TGCGCCAGCAGCCAAGGTAGGGGTAGGGACACTGAAGCTTTCTTT	CASSQGRGRDTEAFF
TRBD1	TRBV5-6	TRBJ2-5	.	TGTGCCAGCAGCTTTGGACAGGTCAGTACTTTACAAGAGACCCAGTACTTC	CASSFGQVSTLQETQYF
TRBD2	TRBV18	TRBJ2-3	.	TGTGCCAGCTCACAGTGGACTAGCGGGAGGGAGAGCACAGATACGCAGTATTTT	CASSQWTSGRESTDTQYF
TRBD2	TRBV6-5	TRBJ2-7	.	TGTGCCAGCAGCTTAGCGGGAGGGACCTACGAGCAGTACTTC	CASSLAGGTYEQYF
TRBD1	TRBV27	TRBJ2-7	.	TGTGCCAGCAGCTTAGACAGGGTCGCCTCCTACGAGCAGTACTTC	CASSLDRVASYEQYF
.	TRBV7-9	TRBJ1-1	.	TGTGCCAGCAGCTTGCGTGAGGGACTCACTGAAGCTTTCTTT	CASSLREGLTEAFF
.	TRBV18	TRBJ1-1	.	TGTGCCAGCTCCCCCCGGGGAGGCGAAGCTTTCTTT	CASSPRGGEAFF
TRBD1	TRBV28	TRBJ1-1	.	TGTGCCAGCAGTTTACAGGGGGCTGCTGAAGCTTTCTTT	CASSLQGAAEAFF
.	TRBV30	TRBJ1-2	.	TGTGCCTGGAGTCAAAACAGGGTATATGGCTACACCTTC	CAWSQNRVYGYTF
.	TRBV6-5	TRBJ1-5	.	TGTGCCAGCAGTCTCTCAGGGGCTCAGCCCCAGCATTTT	CASSLSGAQPQHF
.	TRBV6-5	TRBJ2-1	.	TGTGCCAGCAGACCCGGACAGAACAATGAGCAGTTCTTC	CASRPGQNNEQFF
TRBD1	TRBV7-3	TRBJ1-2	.	TGTGCCAGCAGCCGGGGACAGGGGACCGTCTATGGCTACACCTTC	CASSRGQGTVYGYTF
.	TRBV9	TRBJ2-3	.	TGTGCCAGCAGCGGTAGCGGAAGCACAGATACGCAGTATTTT	CASSGSGSTDTQYF
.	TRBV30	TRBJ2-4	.	TGTGCCTGGAGTGTAACAGCTGCCAAAAACATTCAGTACTTC	CAWSVTAAKNIQYF
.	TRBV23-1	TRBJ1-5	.	TGCGCCAGCAGTCCCCCTCCGGGGGATCAGCCCCAGCATTTT	CASSPPPGDQPQHF
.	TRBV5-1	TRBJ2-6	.	TGCGCCAGCAGCTTGGACCTAACAGGGTTTGGGGCCAACGTCCTGACTTTC	CASSLDLTGFGANVLTF
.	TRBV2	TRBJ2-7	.	TGTGCCAGCAGAGAACAGGGGAGGGGATACGAGCAGTACTTC	CASREQGRGYEQYF
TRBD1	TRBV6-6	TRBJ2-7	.	TGTGCCAGCAGTTACCCAGGGACAGGGGGGTACGAGCAGTACTTC	CASSYPGTGGYEQYF
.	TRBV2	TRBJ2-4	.	TGTGCCAGCAGTGAATTTTTCGGGAGACTTGCAAACATTCAGTACTTC	CASSEFFGRLANIQYF
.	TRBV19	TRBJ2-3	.	TGTGCCAGTAGAGAAGGGGGAAACACAGATACGCAGTATTTT	CASREGGNTDTQYF
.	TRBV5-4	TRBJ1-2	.	TGTGCCAGCAGCTTGGAACGACCAGGATATGGCTACACCTTC	CASSLERPGYGYTF
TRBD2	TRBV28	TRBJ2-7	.	TGTGCCAGCAGTTTACCCAGTCGGGGGGGAAAGTACTTC	CASSLPSRGGKYF
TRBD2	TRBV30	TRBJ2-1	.	TGTGCCTGGAGTGCAACTAGCGGTTCCTACAATGAGCAGTTCTTC	CAWSATSGSYNEQFF
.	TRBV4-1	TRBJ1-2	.	TGCGCCAGCAGCCAAGACGGTGGCAGGCTTAACTATGGCTACACCTTC	CASSQDGGRLNYGYTF
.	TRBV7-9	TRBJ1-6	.	TGTGCCAGCAGCTCACGGGAGGCGAGCTCCTATAATTCACCCCTCCACTTT	CASSSREASSYNSPLHF
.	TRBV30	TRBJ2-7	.	TGTGCCTGGAGTCAAACAGGGTTAACTTACGAGCAGTACTTC	CAWSQTGLTYEQYF
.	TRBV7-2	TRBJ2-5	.	TGTGCCAGCAGCTTAGTCACAGGAGAAGAGACCCAGTACTTC	CASSLVTGEETQYF
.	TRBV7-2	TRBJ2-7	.	TGTGCCAGCAGCTTAGGTGGGGGGGCGAACGAGCAGTACTTC	CASSLGGGANEQYF
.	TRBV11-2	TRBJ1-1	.	TGTGCCAGCAGCCCCAGTTCAGGGTCGCAAACTGAAGCTTTCTTT	CASSPSSGSQTEAFF
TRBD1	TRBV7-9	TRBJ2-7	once	TGTTCCAGCAGCTTAGGGACAGGGGGCTACGAGCAGTACTTC	CSSSLGTGGYEQYF
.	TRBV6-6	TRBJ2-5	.	TGTGCCAGCAGTTACAACCGGGACTTCTACTTC	CASSYNRDFYF
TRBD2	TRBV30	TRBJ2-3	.	TGTGCCTGGACGAAACGGGGGGCAGATACGCAGTATTTT	CAWTKRGADTQYF
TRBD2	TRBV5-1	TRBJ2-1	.	TGCGCCAGCAGCCCTACACAGCGGGGGGGCATCTATGAGCAGTTCTTC	CASSPTQRGGIYEQFF
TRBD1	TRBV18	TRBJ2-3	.	TGTGCCAGCTCACCCCTCCGACAGGGGAGCACAGATACGCAGTATTTT	CASSPLRQGSTDTQYF
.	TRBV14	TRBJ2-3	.	TGTGCCAGCAGCCAAGCCCGGGGCACAGATACGCAGTATTTT	CASSQARGTDTQYF
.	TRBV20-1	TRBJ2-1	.	TGCAGTGCTAGCACGGTCAATGAGCAGTTCTTC	CSASTVNEQFF
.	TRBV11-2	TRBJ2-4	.	TGTGCCAGCAGCTTAGGGTCCAGGGAAAACATTCAGTACTTC	CASSLGSRENIQYF
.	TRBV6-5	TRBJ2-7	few	TGTGCCAGCAGGCGTGCGGGAAGGAGCGAGCAGTACTTC	CASRRAGRSEQYF
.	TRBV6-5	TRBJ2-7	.	TGTGCCAGCAGAGCCACCGTCTACGAGCAGTACTTC	CASRATVYEQYF
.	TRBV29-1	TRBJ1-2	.	TGCAGCGTTGAGGTCCCAGGGAACTATGGCTACACCTTC	CSVEVPGNYGYTF